This TCR beta chain was retrieved from a study of blood T cell repertoires in COVID-19 (TCRdb year 2020). In the study overall: Samples from collaborators originated in the United States, Italy and Spain and spanned both the acute and convalescent phases of COVID-19. The material from the prospective study consisted of cDNA or gDNA derived from T cells, B-cell-depleted T cells, or PBMCs. The dataset comprised deeply sampled blood TCRbeta repertoires from subjects exposed to, actively infected with, or recovered from COVID-19. The repertoires were made available in a free public database intended to serve as a resource for research on the immune response to SARS-CoV-2. The samples were drawn from two sources: the first 160 participants of the ongoing ImmuneRACE study, and 1,200 or so subjects contributed by 6 global collaborators. Sample metadata almost always included a de-identified subject ID, COVID-19 status, age in years and sex. HLA class I and class II types, where available, came from metadata supplied by the sample provider rather than from assay-based typing.

Details on this clone: Its antigen is not yet known. There are no base qualities to consult, and no much larger clone falls within one base.

TCRbeta CDR3 regions were amplified from genomic DNA using the immunoSEQ Assay, a bias-controlled multiplex PCR. Concerning the study's data processing: Within the assay, amplification of reference gene primers was used to estimate how many nucleated cells each sample contained. To quantify the absolute abundance of each unique TCRbeta CDR3 rearrangement, sequence reads were collapsed and filtered. For each sample, productive Simpson clonality was calculated as the square root of Simpson's diversity index across productive rearrangements. The immuneACCESS repertoire file appears here via TCRdb, limited to in-frame rearrangements. These files lack a portion of the clones; in checked studies, under half of the deficit traces to unresolved V genes, and the cause of the others is not known. The V and J calls and clone size were taken over from that table, and D and trimming were inferred from the DNA. The sample table shows roughly 80,000 clones, and approximately 90% are seen once. The ten largest clones represent about 8.2% of the sample.

Via the germline V gene, CDR1 is KGHDR and CDR2 SFDVKD. The CDR3 contains 16 residues, cysteine and phenylalanine counted. Of all the DNA, just the CDR3 is kept, 48 bases in frame from base 1. Trimming takes 4 bases off V and 4 bases off J; junction bases not matched to a gene: 9. Collaborating institutions collected whole blood in K2EDTA tubes following their own protocols. For TCRbeta analysis, collaborators shipped samples in one of three forms: frozen whole blood, isolated PBMCs, or DNA extracted from either of those sample types. Overall results and qualifications from the work: The amount of clinical and demographic metadata varied by source and participant and was provided uncurated.

The sequence was obtained from a human donor in a cohort sampled during active COVID-19. The sequencing input was peripheral blood. The sequence joins TRBV24-1 to TRBJ2-5; 9 bases in between match TRBD1. The CDR3 loop reads CATSDTGTGNTETQYF. The nucleotide sequence is TGTGCCACCAGTGACACCGGGACAGGGAATACAGAGACCCAGTACTTC.